This TCR beta chain was retrieved from a study of shared clonotypes between healthy human individuals. This CDR3 contains 18 residues. Germline V gene lookup returns CDR1 SGHVS and CDR2 FQNEAQ. Trimming at V came to 4 bases and at J to 0 bases, leaving 12 bases not matched to a gene. Repertoires were generated with immunoSEQ multiplex PCR, while TCRdb's copy carries only in-frame clones and drops some. There are around 2,000,000 clones in the sample; roughly 91% occur only once, and 1.5% to 2% lies in the top ten. Cells designated naive CD8 were CD45RO-negative and were positively selected for CCR7, with terminally differentiated effector memory CD45RA+ cells excluded. A single count supports this clone.

The sample was naive CD8+ T cells from PBMCs. The clonotype comes from a man between 18 and 29 years old in good health. Some clones in this sample may be carry-over from other donors' samples. The chain recombines TRBV7-8 with TRBJ2-3, with 8 bases identical to TRBD2. CDR3 bases: TGTGCCAGCAGCTCCGAACTCGGGAGGGCCTTTAGCACAGATACGCAGTATTTT. This codes for CASSSELGRAFSTDTQYF.